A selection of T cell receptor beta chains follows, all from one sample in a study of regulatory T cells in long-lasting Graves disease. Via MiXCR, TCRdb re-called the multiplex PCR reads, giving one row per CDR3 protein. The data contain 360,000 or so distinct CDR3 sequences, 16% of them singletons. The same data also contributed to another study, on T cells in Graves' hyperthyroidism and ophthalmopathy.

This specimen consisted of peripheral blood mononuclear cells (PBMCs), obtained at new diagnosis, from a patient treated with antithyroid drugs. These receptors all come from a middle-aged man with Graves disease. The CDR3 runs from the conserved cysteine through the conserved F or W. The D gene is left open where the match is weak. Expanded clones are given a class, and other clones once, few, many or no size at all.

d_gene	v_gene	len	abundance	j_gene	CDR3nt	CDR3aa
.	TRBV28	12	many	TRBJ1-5	TGTGCCAGCAGTTCATATCGCCAGCCCCAGCATTTT	CASSSYRQPQHF
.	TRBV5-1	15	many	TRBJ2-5	TGCGCCAGCAGCTTAGGTCAGAAGATTCAAGAGACCCAGTACTTC	CASSLGQKIQETQYF
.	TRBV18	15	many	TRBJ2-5	TGTGCCAGCTCACCACCGGGAAGGGCAAAAGAGACCCAGTACTTC	CASSPPGRAKETQYF
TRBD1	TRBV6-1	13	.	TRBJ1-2	TGTGCCAGCAGAGCGACAGGGGGGGGTGGCTACACCTTC	CASRATGGGGYTF
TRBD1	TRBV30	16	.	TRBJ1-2	TGTGCCTGGAGTGAGGGACAGGGGCCTTCTAACTATGGCTACACCTTC	CAWSEGQGPSNYGYTF
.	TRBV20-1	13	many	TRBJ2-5	TGCAGTGCTAGGCGGCAGGGTGCAGAGACCCAGTACTTC	CSARRQGAETQYF
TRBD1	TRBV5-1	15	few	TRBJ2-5	TGCGCCAGCAGCCCTCAGACAGGGCCGCAAGAGACCCAGTACTTC	CASSPQTGPQETQYF
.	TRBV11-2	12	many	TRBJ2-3	TGTGCCAGCAGCTCCCTTACAGATACGCAGTATTTT	CASSSLTDTQYF
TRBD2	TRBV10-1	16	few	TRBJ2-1	TGCGCCAGCAGTGATCCGACTAGCGTCTCCTACAATGAGCAGTTCTTC	CASSDPTSVSYNEQFF
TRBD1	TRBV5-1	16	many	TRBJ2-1	TGCGCCAGCAGCTGGGGAGCCGGGACAGGTCACAATGAGCAGTTCTTC	CASSWGAGTGHNEQFF
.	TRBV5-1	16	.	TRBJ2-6	TGCGCCAGCAGTGAACAGGGAATTACTGGGGCCAACGTCCTGACTTTC	CASSEQGITGANVLTF
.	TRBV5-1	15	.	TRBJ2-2	TGCGCCAGCAGCTTGAGTGTTGCGAACACCGGGGAGCTGTTTTTT	CASSLSVANTGELFF
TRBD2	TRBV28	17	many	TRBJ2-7	TGTGCCAGCAGTTTAGGGCTAGCGGGGGACCCCTCCTACGAGCAGTACTTC	CASSLGLAGDPSYEQYF
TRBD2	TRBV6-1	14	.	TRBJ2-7	TGTGCCAGCAACCGGGGGGGGACCTCCTACGAGCAGTACTTC	CASNRGGTSYEQYF
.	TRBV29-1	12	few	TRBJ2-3	TGCAGCGTTAGGCTAAACACAGATACGCAGTATTTT	CSVRLNTDTQYF
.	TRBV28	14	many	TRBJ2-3	TGTGCCAGCAGTTTTTCCTTAGGGGGGGATACGCAGTATTTT	CASSFSLGGDTQYF
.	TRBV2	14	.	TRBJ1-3	TGTGCCAGCAGCTTCCAGGGGTGGGGAAACACCATATATTTT	CASSFQGWGNTIYF
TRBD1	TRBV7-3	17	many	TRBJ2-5	TGTGCCAGCAGTCACATGTCCCCGGGACAGGGTTTAGAGACCCAGTACTTC	CASSHMSPGQGLETQYF
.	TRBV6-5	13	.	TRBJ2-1	TGTGCCAGCAGTTACTCGGTGGGTTCCATGGAGTTCTTC	CASSYSVGSMEFF
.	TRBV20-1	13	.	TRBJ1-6	TGCAGTGCTCCCTACAGTTATAATTCACCCCTCCACTTT	CSAPYSYNSPLHF
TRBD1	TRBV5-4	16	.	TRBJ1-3	TGTGCCAGCAGCTCCAAGACAGGGGGCGCGGGAAACACCATATATTTT	CASSSKTGGAGNTIYF
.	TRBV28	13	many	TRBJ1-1	TGTGCCAGCAGAAAACGGGGTGTCACTGAAGCTTTCTTT	CASRKRGVTEAFF
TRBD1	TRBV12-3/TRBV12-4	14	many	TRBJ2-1	TGTGCCAGCACTATGACAGGGATCTACAATGAGCAGTTCTTC	CASTMTGIYNEQFF
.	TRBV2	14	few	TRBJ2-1	TGTGCCAGCGCCCCGACTAACGCCTACAATGAGCAGTTCTTC	CASAPTNAYNEQFF
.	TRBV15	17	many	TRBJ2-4	TGTGCCACCAGCAGAGGCGGGATTCTTATAGCCAAAAACATTCAGTACTTC	CATSRGGILIAKNIQYF
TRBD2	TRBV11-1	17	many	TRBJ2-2	TGTGCCAGCAGCTTAGTATCGAGCGGGGGGCAGCACGGGGAGCTGTTTTTT	CASSLVSSGGQHGELFF
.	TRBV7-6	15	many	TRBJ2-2	TGTGCCAGCAGCTTTACAGTGGGTCCCTCACGGGAGCTGTTTTTT	CASSFTVGPSRELFF
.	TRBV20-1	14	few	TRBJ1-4	TGCAGTGCTCGGGGGGGGGGAAGGGATGAAAAACTGTTTTTT	CSARGGGRDEKLFF
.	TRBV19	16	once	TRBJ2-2	TGTGCCAGTAGCCGGCAGGGCCAGGGAAGCACCGGGGAGCTGTTTTTT	CASSRQGQGSTGELFF
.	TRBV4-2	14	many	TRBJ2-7	TGTGCCAGCAGCCAAGGGGTACAGTTCTACGAGCAGTACTTC	CASSQGVQFYEQYF
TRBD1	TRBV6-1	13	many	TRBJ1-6	TGTGCCAGCAGTGATGGGACAGAGGGGCCCCTCCACTTT	CASSDGTEGPLHF
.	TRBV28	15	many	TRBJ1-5	TGTGCCAGCAGTCGCCGGGACATGCAATCTCAGCCCCAGCATTTT	CASSRRDMQSQPQHF
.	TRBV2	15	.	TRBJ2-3	TGTGCCAGCAGGGAACGTCAGTACGACACAGATACGCAGTATTTT	CASRERQYDTDTQYF
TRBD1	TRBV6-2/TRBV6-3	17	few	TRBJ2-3	TGTGCCAGCATTCCCCAGGGGGTGGGGATGAGTGCAGATACGCAGTATTTT	CASIPQGVGMSADTQYF
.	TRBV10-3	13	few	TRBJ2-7	TGTGCCATCAGGACGGGGAGCTCCTACGAGCAGTACTTC	CAIRTGSSYEQYF